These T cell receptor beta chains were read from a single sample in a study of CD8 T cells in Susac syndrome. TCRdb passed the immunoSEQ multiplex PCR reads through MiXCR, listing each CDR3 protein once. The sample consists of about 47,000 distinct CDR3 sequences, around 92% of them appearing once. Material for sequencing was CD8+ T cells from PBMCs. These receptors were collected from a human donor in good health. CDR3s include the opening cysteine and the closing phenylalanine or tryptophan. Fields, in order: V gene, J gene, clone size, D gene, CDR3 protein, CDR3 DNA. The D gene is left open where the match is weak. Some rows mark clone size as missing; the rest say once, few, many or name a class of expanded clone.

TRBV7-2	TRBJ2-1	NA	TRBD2	CASSPDLAGAYNEQFF	TGTGCCAGCAGCCCCGATTTAGCGGGGGCCTACAATGAGCAGTTCTTC
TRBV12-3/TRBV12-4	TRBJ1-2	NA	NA	CASSEQDYGYTF	TGTGCCAGCAGTGAACAGGATTATGGCTACACCTTC
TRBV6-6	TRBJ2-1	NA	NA	CASSLAGSGNEQFF	TGTGCCAGCAGTTTGGCGGGGTCGGGTAATGAGCAGTTCTTC
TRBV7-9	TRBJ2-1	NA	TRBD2	CASSLVRLAGGYEQLF	TGTGCCAGCAGCTTAGTAAGGCTAGCGGGAGGGTATGAGCAGCTCTTC
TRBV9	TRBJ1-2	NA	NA	CASSLSQGSYGYTF	TGTGCCAGCAGCCTGAGCCAGGGTTCCTATGGCTACACCTTC
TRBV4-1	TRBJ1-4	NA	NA	CASSTLQGEGEKLFF	TGCGCCAGCAGCACACTACAGGGAGAGGGTGAAAAACTGTTTTTT
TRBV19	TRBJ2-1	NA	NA	CASSGTGSYNEQFF	TGTGCCAGTAGTGGTACCGGGTCCTACAATGAGCAGTTCTTC
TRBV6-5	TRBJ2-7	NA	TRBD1	CASSRDRVSEQYF	TGTGCCAGCTCCCGAGACAGGGTCTCCGAGCAGTACTTC
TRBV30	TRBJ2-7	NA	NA	CAWSQGEQYF	TGTGCCTGGAGTCAGGGCGAGCAGTACTTC
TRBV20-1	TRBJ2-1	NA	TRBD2	CSARDRTSWDEQFF	TGCAGTGCTAGAGATCGGACTAGCTGGGATGAGCAGTTCTTC
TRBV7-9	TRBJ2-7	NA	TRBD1	CASRPTLDRENYEQYF	TGTGCCAGCAGACCTACGTTGGACAGGGAAAACTACGAGCAGTACTTC
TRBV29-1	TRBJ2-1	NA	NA	CSVERFSRPNEQFF	TGCAGCGTTGAGAGGTTTTCCCGTCCCAATGAGCAGTTCTTC
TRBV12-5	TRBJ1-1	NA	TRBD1	CASGLQGDTEAFF	TGTGCTAGTGGTTTACAGGGGGACACTGAAGCTTTCTTT
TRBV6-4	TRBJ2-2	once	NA	CASRPDKYTGELFF	TGTGCCAGCAGGCCCGACAAGTACACCGGGGAGCTGTTTTTT
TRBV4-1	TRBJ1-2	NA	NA	CASSQGPRTSNYGYTF	TGCGCCAGCAGCCAAGGCCCCCGGACAAGCAACTATGGCTACACCTTC
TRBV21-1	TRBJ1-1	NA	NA	CASSKGGYYTEAFF	TGTGCCAGCAGCAAGGGAGGGTACTACACTGAAGCTTTCTTT
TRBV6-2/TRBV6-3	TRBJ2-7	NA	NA	CASSSLLQQDEQYF	TGTGCCAGCAGTTCCCTACTTCAGCAGGACGAGCAGTACTTC
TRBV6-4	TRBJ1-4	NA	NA	CASPQGRVETLFF	TGTGCCAGCCCACAGGGAAGGGTTGAAACACTGTTTTTT
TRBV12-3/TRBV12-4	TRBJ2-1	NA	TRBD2	CASSGALAEPYNEQFF	TGTGCCAGCAGTGGGGCGCTAGCGGAGCCCTACAATGAGCAGTTCTTC
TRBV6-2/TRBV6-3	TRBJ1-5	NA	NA	CASSFNRDSNQPQHF	TGTGCCAGCAGTTTTAACAGGGATAGCAATCAGCCCCAGCATTTT